The sequence of this TCR beta chain was determined in a study of cytomegalovirus exposure and HLA in healthy donors. Overall study: Within an early data release were roughly 83 million unique TCRs drawn from HLA-typed donors. Study conclusions and caveats: Investigators reported approximately 170 TCR beta chains as tied to cytomegalovirus. With DRB1 most and HLA-C fewest, TCR association rates differed between HLA loci in a later analysis. Further analysis, carried out later, found HLA-associated TCR beta chains more clonally expanded than equally common other chains.

CDR1 and CDR2 (germline): SGHVS, FQNEAQ. Unmatched junction bases numbered 5, after V lost 1 base and J lost 0 bases. The CDR3 extends over 17 amino acids. About this clone: Its antigen is undetermined.

The PCR employed 60 Vbeta primers together with 13 Jbeta primers. Assay: immunoSEQ multiplex PCR; the TCRdb copy retains only in-frame clones and omits some. The sample gives 180,000 or so clones, around 80% of which show up once; over 1.1% is in the top ten. The sequenced sample consisted of PBMCs. The sequence was collected from a man aged 18 to 35 in good health and CMV-seronegative. V and J are TRBV7-8 and TRBJ2-1, with 8 positions matching TRBD2. This chain's CDR3 is CASSLGLAMSSYNEQFF. In DNA, the CDR3 is TGTGCCAGCAGCTTAGGACTAGCGATGAGCTCCTACAATGAGCAGTTCTTC.